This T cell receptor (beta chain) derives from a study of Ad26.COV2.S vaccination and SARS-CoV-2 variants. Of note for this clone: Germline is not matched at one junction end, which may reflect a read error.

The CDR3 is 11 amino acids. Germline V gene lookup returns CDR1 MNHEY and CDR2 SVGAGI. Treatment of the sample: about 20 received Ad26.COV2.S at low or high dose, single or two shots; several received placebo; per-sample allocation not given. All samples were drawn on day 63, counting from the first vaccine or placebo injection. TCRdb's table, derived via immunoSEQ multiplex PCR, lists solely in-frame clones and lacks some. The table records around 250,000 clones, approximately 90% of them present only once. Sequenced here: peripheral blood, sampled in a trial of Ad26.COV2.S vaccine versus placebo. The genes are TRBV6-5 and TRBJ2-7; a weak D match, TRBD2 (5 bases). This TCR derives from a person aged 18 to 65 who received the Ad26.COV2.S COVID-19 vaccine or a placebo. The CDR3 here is CASTQGASSTF. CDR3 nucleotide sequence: TGTGCCAGCACCCAAGGCGCTAGCTCCACCTTC.